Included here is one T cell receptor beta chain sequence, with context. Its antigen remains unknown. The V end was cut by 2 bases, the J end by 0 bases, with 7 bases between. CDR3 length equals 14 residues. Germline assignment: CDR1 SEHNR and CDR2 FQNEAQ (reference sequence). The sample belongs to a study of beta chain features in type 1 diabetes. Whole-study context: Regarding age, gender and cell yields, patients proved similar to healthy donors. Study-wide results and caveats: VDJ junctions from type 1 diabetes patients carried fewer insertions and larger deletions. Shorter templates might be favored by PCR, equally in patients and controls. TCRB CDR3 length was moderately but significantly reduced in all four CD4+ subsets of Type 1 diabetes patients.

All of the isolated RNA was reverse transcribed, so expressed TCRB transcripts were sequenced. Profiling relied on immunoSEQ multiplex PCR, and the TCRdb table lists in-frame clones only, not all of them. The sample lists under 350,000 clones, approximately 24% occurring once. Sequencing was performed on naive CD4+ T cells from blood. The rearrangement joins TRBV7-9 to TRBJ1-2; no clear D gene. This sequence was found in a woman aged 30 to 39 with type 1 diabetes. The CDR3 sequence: CASSLISSNYGYTF. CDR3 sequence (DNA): TGTGCCAGCAGCTTAATTTCCTCTAACTATGGCTACACCTTC.